Listed below are T cell receptor beta chains from one sample, sequenced in a study of blood T cell repertoires in COVID-19. TCRdb's copy holds only in-frame clones and misses some; the assay was immunoSEQ multiplex PCR. The data contain 200,000 or so clones, about nine tenths of them singletons. Sequencing was carried out using PBMCs or T cells enriched from blood (not recorded which). The receptors were gathered from a middle-aged woman with acute COVID-19. Each CDR3 is given with its conserved first and last residue. The D gene is left open where the match is weak. A clone size is listed for some rows: how often the clone was seen (once, few, many), or a class if it is expanded.

NA	TRBV5-1	once	TRBJ1-2	TGCGCCAGCAGCTTGGGCGGGGGTATTACTGGTGGCTACACCTTC	CASSLGGGITGGYTF
TRBD2	TRBV7-8	NA	TRBJ2-2	TGTGCCAGCAGCCCGGGGCTAGCGGGGGGAAACACCGGGGAGCTGTTTTTT	CASSPGLAGGNTGELFF
NA	TRBV9	NA	TRBJ1-6	TGTGCCAGCAGCGTAGGGAGATATAATTCACCCCTCCACTTT	CASSVGRYNSPLHF
TRBD1	TRBV4-1	NA	TRBJ1-1	TGCGCCAGCAGCCAAGAAGTAACAGGGGACACTGAAGCTTTCTTT	CASSQEVTGDTEAFF
NA	TRBV11-3	NA	TRBJ2-2	TGTGCCAGCAGCTTAAGACAGCCCCTCGGGGAGCTGTTTTTT	CASSLRQPLGELFF
TRBD1	TRBV11-1	NA	TRBJ2-1	TGTGCCAGCAGCACTTGGACAGGGAGCAATGAGCAGTTCTTC	CASSTWTGSNEQFF
NA	TRBV2	NA	TRBJ2-1	TGTGCCAGCACGCAGTACAATGAGCAGTTCTTC	CASTQYNEQFF
NA	TRBV7-3	once	TRBJ1-6	TGTGCCAGCAGCCTCAAACAGAATTCACCCCTCCACTTT	CASSLKQNSPLHF
NA	TRBV7-9	NA	TRBJ2-2	TGTGCCAGCAGCCCTATCACAGGGACCCCGGGCACCGGGGAGCTGTTTTTT	CASSPITGTPGTGELFF
NA	TRBV19	once	TRBJ1-5	TGTGCCAGTAGTATCGAGACAGGCAATCAGCCCCAGCATTTT	CASSIETGNQPQHF
NA	TRBV9	NA	TRBJ1-4	TGTGCCAGCAGCGTAGGGGCAGGGACAACAACTAATGAAAAACTGTTTTTT	CASSVGAGTTTNEKLFF
NA	TRBV19	NA	TRBJ1-4	TGTGCCAGTAGTATTGCGGGGGCAACTAATGAAAAACTGTTTTTT	CASSIAGATNEKLFF
NA	TRBV29-1	NA	TRBJ1-2	TGCAGCGTTGAAGATTTCGGTGAGGGACACCCCTATGGCTACACCTTC	CSVEDFGEGHPYGYTF
TRBD1	TRBV2	NA	TRBJ2-7	TGTGCCAGCAGTGAAGGGCAGGGGGCTGCCTACGAGCAGTACTTC	CASSEGQGAAYEQYF
TRBD1	TRBV6-5	NA	TRBJ1-2	TGTGCCAGCAGGGAGATAGGGGGCGGCAGAAATGGCTACACCTTC	CASREIGGGRNGYTF
TRBD1	TRBV3-1/TRBV3-2	NA	TRBJ1-4	TGTGCCAGCAGCCATAGGACAGGGGGCGAAAAACTGTTTTTT	CASSHRTGGEKLFF
NA	TRBV27	once	TRBJ2-7	TGTGCCAGCAGTGCCAATAGCTACGAGCAGTACTTC	CASSANSYEQYF
NA	TRBV2	NA	TRBJ1-4	TGTGCCAGCACTATACAGGGAGGGGGGTTTATCGGTAATGAAAAACTGTTTTTT	CASTIQGGGFIGNEKLFF
NA	TRBV7-2	NA	TRBJ1-2	TGTGCCAGCAGCTTAGAAAGGACTGACTATGGCTACACCTTC	CASSLERTDYGYTF
NA	TRBV29-1	NA	TRBJ1-1	TGCAGCGTTCTGCGGGGACTGAACACTGAAGCTTTCTTT	CSVLRGLNTEAFF
TRBD2	TRBV5-1	NA	TRBJ2-4	TGCGCCAGCAGCTACCGGACTAGACAAAATATTAACATTCAGTACTTC	CASSYRTRQNINIQYF
TRBD1	TRBV14	NA	TRBJ1-1	TGTGCCAGCAGCCGTTGGACAGGGGGCGGGGTGAACACTGAAGCTTTCTTT	CASSRWTGGGVNTEAFF
TRBD1	TRBV18	NA	TRBJ2-5	TGTGCCAGCTCTCCGGGACAGGAGTCGACCCAGTACTTC	CASSPGQESTQYF
NA	TRBV7-9	NA	TRBJ1-1	TGTGCCAGCAGCTTAGGATACAGCGGCACTGAAGCTTTCTTT	CASSLGYSGTEAFF
NA	TRBV11-3	NA	TRBJ2-5	TGTGCCAGCAGCCCCTCGGCCAGGTCGACCCAGTACTTC	CASSPSARSTQYF
TRBD1	TRBV9	NA	TRBJ2-1	TGTGCCAGCAGCGTAGGGACAGGGCGGAATGAGCAGTTCTTC	CASSVGTGRNEQFF
TRBD1	TRBV19	NA	TRBJ1-5	TGTGCCAGTACGCAGGGGGCGGTTAGCAATCAGCCCCAGCATTTT	CASTQGAVSNQPQHF
NA	TRBV7-9	NA	TRBJ1-3	TGTGCCAGCAGCTTAGGACAATGGGAGGACACCATATATTTT	CASSLGQWEDTIYF
NA	TRBV27	NA	TRBJ1-1	TGTGCCAGCAGTTTAATTCCCCTGGGAGGAGACACTGAAGCTTTCTTT	CASSLIPLGGDTEAFF
NA	TRBV19	NA	TRBJ1-5	TGTGCCAGTAGAGTGACGGGTGCGGCCAGCAATCAGCCCCAGCATTTT	CASRVTGAASNQPQHF
NA	TRBV19	NA	TRBJ1-5	TGTGCCAGTAGTGGGGCTTATAGCAATCAGCCCCAGCATTTT	CASSGAYSNQPQHF